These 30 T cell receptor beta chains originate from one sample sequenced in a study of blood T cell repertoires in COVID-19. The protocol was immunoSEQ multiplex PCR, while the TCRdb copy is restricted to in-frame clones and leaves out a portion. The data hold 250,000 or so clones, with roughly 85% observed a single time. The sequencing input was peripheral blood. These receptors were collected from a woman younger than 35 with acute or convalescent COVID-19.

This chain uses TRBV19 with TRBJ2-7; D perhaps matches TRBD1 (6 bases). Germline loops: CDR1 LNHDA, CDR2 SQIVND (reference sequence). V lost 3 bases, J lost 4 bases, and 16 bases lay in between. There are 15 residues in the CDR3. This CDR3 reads CASSMQGPRVYEQYF. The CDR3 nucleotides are TGTGCCAGTAGTATGCAGGGGCCGAGGGTGTACGAGCAGTACTTC.

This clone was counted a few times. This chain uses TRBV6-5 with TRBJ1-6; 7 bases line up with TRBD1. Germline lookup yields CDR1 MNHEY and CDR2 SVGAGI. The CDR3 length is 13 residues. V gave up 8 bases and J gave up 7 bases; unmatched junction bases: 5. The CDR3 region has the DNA TGTGCCAGCCTAGGGGGACAGAATTCACCCCTCCACTTT. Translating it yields CASLGGQNSPLHF.

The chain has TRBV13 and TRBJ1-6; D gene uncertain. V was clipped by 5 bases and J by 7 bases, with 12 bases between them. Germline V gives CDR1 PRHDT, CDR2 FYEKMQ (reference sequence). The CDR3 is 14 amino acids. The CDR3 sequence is CASSPGSGNSPLHF. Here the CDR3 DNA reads TGTGCCAGCAGCCCCGGATCGGGGAATTCACCCCTCCACTTT.

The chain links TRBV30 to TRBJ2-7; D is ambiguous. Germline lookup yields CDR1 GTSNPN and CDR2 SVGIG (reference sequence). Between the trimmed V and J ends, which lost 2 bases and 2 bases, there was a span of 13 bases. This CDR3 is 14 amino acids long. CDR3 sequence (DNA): TGTGCCTGGAGTCCTGGGCAGAGAACCTACGAGCAGTACTTC. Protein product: CAWSPGQRTYEQYF.

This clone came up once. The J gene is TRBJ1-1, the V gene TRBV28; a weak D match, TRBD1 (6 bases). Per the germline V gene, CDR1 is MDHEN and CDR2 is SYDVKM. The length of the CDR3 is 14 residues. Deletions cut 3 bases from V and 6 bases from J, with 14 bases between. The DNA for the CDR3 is TGTGCCAGCAGTTTCGCTGACAGGTTCGCTGAAGCTTTCTTT. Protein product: CASSFADRFAEAFF.

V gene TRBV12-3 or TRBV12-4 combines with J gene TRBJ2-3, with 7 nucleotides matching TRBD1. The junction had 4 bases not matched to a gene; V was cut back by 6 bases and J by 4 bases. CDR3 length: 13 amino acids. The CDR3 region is CASRPQGSDTQYF. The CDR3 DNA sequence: TGTGCCAGCAGACCACAGGGGTCAGATACGCAGTATTTT.

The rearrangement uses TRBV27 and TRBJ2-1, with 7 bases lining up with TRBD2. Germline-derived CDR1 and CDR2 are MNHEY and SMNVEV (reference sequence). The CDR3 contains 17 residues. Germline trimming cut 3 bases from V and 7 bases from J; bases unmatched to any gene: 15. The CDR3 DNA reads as TGTGCCAGCAGTTTCCGCCCTACTAGCGCGGGTGTGAATGAGCAGTTCTTC. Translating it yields CASSFRPTSAGVNEQFF.

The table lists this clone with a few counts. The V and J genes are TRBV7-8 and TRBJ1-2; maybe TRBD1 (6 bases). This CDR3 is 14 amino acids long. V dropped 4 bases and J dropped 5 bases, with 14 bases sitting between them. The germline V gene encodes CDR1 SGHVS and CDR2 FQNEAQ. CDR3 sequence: CASSSSGTQYGYTF. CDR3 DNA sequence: TGTGCCAGCAGCTCCTCCGGGACACAGTATGGCTACACCTTC.

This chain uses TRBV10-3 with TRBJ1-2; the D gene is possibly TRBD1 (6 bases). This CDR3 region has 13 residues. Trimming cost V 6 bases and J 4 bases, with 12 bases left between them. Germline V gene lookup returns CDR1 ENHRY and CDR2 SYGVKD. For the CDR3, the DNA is TGTGCCATCAGGGGTGCAGGGGCCTATGGCTACACCTTC. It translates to CAIRGAGAYGYTF.

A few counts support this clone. The CDR3 is CASSQLAGVVEQFF. CDR3 coding DNA: TGTGCCAGCAGCCAACTAGCGGGAGTCGTTGAGCAGTTCTTC. The chain has TRBV4-2 and TRBJ2-1, with 10 bases lining up with TRBD2. The CDR3 is 14 residues long. J gave up 9 bases and V 2 bases, and 4 bases lay outside the gene matches. From germline, CDR1 is LGHNA and CDR2 YNFKEQ.

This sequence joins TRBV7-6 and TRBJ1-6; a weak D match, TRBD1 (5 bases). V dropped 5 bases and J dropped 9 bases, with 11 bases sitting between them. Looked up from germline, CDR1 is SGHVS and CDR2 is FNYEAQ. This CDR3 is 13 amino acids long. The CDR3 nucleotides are TGTGCCAGCAGCGATCAGGGCCGTTCACCCCTCCACTTT. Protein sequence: CASSDQGRSPLHF.

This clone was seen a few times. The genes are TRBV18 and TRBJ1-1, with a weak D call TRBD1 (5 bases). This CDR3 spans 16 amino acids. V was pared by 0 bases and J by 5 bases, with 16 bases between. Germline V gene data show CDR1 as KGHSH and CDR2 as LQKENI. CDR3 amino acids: CASSPPGYRGWTEAFF. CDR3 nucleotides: TGTGCCAGCTCACCACCGGGTTACCGGGGGTGGACTGAAGCTTTCTTT.

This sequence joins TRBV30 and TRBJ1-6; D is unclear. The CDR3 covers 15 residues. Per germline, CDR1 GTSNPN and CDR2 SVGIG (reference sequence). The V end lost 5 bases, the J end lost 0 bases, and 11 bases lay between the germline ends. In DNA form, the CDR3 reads TGTGCCTGGGAACTGGGCAGCTCCTATAATTCACCCCTCCACTTT. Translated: CAWELGSSYNSPLHF.

The CDR3 nucleotides read TGTGCCAGCACCCTGGGGAGCTTTTACACCGGGGAGCTGTTTTTT. Translation gives CASTLGSFYTGELFF. V and J are TRBV5-5 and TRBJ2-2; perhaps TRBD2 as D (5 bases). This CDR3 is 15 amino acids long. V dropped 6 bases and J dropped 3 bases, with 15 bases sitting between them. From germline, CDR1 is SGHKS and CDR2 YYEKEE (reference sequence).

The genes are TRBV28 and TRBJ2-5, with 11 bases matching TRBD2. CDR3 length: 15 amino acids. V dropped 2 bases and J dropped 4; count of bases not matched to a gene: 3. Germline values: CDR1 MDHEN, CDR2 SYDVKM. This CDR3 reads CASSLAGTSGETQYF. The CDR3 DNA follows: TGTGCCAGCAGTTTAGCGGGGACTAGCGGAGAGACCCAGTACTTC. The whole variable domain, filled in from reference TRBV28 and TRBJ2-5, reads DVKVTQSSRYLVKRTGEKVFLECVQDMDHENMFWYRQDPGLGLRLIYFSYDVKMKEKGDIPEGYSVSREKKERFSLILESASTNQTSMYLCASSLAGTSGETQYFGPGTRLLVL.

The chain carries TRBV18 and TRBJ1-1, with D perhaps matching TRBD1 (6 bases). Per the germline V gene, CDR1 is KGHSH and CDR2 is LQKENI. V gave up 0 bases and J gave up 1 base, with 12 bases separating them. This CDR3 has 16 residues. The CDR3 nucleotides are TGTGCCAGCTCACCACCGTCAGGGGCTGGGAACACTGAAGCTTTCTTT. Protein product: CASSPPSGAGNTEAFF.

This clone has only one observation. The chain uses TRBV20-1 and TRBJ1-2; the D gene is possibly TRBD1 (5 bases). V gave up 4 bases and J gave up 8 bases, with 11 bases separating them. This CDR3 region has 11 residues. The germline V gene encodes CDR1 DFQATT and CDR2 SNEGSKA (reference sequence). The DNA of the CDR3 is TGCAGTGCTATGCGACAGCGCGGCTACACCTTC. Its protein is CSAMRQRGYTF.

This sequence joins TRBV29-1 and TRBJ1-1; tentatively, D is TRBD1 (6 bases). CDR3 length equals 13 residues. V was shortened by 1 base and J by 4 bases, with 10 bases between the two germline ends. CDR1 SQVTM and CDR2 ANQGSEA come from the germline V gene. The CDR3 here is CSVEAGASTEAFF. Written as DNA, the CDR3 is TGCAGCGTTGAAGCAGGGGCGAGCACTGAAGCTTTCTTT.

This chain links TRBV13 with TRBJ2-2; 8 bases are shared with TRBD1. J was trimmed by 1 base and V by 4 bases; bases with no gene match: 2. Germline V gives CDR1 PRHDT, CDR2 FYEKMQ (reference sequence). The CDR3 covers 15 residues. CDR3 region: CASSYGQGNTGELFF. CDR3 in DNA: TGTGCCAGCAGCTACGGACAGGGGAACACCGGGGAGCTGTTTTTT.

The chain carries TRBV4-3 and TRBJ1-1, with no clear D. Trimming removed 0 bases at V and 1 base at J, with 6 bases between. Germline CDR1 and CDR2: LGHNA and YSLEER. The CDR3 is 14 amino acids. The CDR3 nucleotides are TGCGCCAGCAGCCAAGATCGAGGGAACACTGAAGCTTTCTTT. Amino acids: CASSQDRGNTEAFF.

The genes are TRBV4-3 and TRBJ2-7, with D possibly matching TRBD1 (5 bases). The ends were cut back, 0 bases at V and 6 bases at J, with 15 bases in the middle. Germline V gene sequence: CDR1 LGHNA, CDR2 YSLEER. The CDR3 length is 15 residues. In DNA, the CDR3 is TGCGCCAGCAGCCAAGACTTGGGAAGGCAGGGCGAGCAGTACTTC. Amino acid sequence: CASSQDLGRQGEQYF.

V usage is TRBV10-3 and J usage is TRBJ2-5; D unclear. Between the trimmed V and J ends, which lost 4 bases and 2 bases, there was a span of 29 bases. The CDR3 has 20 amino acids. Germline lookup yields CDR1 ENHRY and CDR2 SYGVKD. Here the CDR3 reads CAISVSKIHTIEARQETQYF. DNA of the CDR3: TGTGCCATCAGTGTATCTAAAATTCATACCATAGAGGCTAGGCAAGAGACCCAGTACTTC.

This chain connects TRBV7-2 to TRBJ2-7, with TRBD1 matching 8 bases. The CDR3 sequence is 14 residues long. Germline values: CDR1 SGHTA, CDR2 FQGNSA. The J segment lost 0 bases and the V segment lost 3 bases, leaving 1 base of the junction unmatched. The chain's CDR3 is CASSLDRASYEQYF. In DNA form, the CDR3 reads TGTGCCAGCAGCTTGGACAGGGCCTCCTACGAGCAGTACTTC.

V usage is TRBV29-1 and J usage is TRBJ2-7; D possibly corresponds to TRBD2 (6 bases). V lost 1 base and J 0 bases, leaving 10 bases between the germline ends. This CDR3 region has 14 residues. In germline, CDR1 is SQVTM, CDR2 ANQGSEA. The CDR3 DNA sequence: TGCAGCGTTGAAGGGGGGGACTCCTCCTACGAGCAGTACTTC. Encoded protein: CSVEGGDSSYEQYF.

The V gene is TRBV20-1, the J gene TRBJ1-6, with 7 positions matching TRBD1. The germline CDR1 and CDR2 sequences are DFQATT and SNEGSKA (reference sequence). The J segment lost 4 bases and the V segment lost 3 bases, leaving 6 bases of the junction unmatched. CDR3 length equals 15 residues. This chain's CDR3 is CSASLTGQYNSPLHF. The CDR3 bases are TGCAGTGCTAGTCTGACGGGACAGTATAATTCACCCCTCCACTTT.

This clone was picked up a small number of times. The CDR3 DNA reads as TGTGCCAGCAGCTGGGGACTAGCGGGAGTTAATACCGGGGAGCTGTTTTTT. It translates to CASSWGLAGVNTGELFF. The J gene is TRBJ2-2, the V gene TRBV11-2; 14 bases are a match to TRBD2. The CDR3 covers 17 residues. Per the germline V gene, CDR1 is SGHAT and CDR2 is FQNNGV. V lost 4 bases, J lost 5 bases, and 6 bases stayed unmatched.

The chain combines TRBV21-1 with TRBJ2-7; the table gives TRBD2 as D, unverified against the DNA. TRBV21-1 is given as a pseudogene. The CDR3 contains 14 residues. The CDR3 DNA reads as TGTGCCAGCAGGTTGACTAGCGGCGCCTACGAGCAGTACTTC. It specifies CASRLTSGAYEQYF.

The CDR3 region has the DNA TGTGCCAGCAGTCTCTCCCCCCGCAATGAGCAGTTCTTC. Its protein product is CASSLSPRNEQFF. The V gene is TRBV27, the J gene TRBJ2-1; no clear D. Germline assignment: CDR1 MNHEY and CDR2 SMNVEV (reference sequence). The CDR3 sequence is 13 residues long. V lost 5 bases, J lost 6 bases, and 11 bases lay in between.

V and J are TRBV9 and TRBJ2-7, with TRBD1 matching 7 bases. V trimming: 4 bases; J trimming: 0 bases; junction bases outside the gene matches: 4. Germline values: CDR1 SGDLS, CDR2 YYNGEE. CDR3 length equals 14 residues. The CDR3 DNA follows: TGTGCCAGCAGCTTGGGGACAGACTCCTACGAGCAGTACTTC. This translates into CASSLGTDSYEQYF.

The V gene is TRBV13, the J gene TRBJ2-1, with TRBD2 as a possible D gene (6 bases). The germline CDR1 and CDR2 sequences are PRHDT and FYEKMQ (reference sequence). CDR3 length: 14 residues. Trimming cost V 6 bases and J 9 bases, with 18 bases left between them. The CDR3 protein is CASRATAWGVEQFF. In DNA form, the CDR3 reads TGTGCCAGCAGGGCGACTGCCTGGGGGGTTGAGCAGTTCTTC.